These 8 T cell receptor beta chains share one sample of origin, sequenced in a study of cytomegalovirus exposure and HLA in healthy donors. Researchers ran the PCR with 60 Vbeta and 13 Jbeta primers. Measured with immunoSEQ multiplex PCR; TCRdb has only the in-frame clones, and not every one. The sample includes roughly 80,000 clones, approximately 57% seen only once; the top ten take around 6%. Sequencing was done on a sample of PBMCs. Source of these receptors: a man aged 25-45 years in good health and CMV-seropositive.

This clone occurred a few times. CDR3 region: CASSTGTGVYEQYF. CDR3 coding DNA: TGCGCCAGCAGCACCGGGACAGGAGTCTACGAGCAGTACTTC. This chain uses TRBV5-1 with TRBJ2-7; 8 bases agree with TRBD1. CDR3 length equals 14 residues. V dropped 4 bases and J dropped 3; count of bases not matched to a gene: 6. The germline gives CDR1 SGHRS, CDR2 YFSETQ.

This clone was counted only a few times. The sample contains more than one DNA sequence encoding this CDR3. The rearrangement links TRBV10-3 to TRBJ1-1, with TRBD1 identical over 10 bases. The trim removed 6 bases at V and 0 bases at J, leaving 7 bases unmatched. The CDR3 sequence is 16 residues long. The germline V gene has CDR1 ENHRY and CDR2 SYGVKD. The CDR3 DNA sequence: TGTGCCATCAGCCTTGGGACAGGGGACCTGAACACTGAAGCTTTCTTT. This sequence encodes CAISLGTGDLNTEAFF.

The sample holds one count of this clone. The CDR3 loop reads CASSLGRGTGELFF. The CDR3 nucleotides are TGTGCCAGCAGCCTTGGGCGGGGAACCGGGGAGCTGTTTTTT. The genes are TRBV6-5 and TRBJ2-2; D may be TRBD2 (6 bases). There are 14 residues in the CDR3. Germline V gene data show CDR1 as MNHEY and CDR2 as SVGAGI. The V end lost 6 bases, the J end lost 5 bases, and 13 bases lay between the germline ends.

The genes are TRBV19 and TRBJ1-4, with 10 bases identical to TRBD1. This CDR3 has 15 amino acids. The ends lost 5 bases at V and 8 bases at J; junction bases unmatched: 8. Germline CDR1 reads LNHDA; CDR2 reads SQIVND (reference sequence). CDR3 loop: CASSLGTGEAEKLFF. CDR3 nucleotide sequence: TGTGCCAGTAGTCTTGGGACAGGGGAAGCCGAAAAACTGTTTTTT.

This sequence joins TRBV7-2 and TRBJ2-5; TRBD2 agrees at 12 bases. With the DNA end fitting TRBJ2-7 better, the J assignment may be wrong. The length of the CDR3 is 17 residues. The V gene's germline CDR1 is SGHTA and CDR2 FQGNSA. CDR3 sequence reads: CASSLVASGRASYEQYF. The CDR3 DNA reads TGTGCCAGCAGCTTAGTGGCTAGCGGGAGGGCCTCCTACGAGCAGTACTTC.

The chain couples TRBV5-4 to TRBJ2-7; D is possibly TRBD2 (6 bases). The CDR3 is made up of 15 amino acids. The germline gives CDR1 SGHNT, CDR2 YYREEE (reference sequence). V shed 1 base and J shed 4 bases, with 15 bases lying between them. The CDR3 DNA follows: TGTGCCAGCAGCTTGAACCGGGAGCTTGCTTACGAGCAGTACTTC. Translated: CASSLNRELAYEQYF.

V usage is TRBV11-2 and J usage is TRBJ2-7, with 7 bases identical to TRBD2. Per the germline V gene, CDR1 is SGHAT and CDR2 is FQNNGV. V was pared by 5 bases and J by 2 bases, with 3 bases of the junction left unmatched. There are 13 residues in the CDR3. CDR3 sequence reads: CASSGGVTYEQYF. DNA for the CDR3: TGTGCCAGCAGCGGGGGGGTGACCTACGAGCAGTACTTC.

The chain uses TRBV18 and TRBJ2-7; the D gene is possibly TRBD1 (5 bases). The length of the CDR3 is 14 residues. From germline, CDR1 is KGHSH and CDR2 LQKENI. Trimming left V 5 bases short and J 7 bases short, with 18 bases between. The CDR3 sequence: CASSEQVLSLEQYF. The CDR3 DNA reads TGTGCCAGCTCAGAACAGGTCTTGAGCTTGGAGCAGTACTTC.